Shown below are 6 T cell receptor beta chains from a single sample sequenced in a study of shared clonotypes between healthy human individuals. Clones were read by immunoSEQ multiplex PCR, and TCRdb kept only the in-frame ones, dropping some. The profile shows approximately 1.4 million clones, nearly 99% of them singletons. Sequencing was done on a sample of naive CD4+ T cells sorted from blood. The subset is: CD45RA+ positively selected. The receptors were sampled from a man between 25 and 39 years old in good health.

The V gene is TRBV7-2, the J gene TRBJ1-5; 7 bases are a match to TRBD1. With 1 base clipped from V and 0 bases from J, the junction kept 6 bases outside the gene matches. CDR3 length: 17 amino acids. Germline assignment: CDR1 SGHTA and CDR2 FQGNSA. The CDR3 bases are TGTGCCAGCAGCTTAGTGGGCGGACAGGTTAGCAATCAGCCCCAGCATTTT. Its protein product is CASSLVGGQVSNQPQHF.

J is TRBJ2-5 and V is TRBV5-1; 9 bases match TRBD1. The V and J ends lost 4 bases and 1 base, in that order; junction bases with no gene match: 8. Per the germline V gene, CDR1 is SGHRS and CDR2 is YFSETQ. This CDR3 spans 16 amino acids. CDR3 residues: CASSEPGQGLQETQYF. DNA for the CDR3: TGCGCCAGCAGCGAACCGGGACAGGGCCTCCAAGAGACCCAGTACTTC.

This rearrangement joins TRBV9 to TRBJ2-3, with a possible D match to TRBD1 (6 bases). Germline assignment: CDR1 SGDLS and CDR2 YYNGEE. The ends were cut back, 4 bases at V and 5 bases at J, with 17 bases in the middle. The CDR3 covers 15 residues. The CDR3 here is CASSTAGTPGDTQYF. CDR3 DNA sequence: TGTGCCAGCAGCACTGCCGGGACACCAGGAGATACGCAGTATTTT. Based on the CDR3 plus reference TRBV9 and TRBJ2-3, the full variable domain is DSGVTQTPKHLITATGQRVTLRCSPRSGDLSVYWYQQSLDQGLQFLIQYYNGEERAKGNILERFSAQQFPDLHSELNLSSLELGDSALYFCASSTAGTPGDTQYFGPGTRLTVL.

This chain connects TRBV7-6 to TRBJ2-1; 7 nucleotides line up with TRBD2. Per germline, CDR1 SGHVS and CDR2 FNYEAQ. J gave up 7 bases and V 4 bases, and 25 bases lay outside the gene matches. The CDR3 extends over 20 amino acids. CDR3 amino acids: CASSSIARSYPGGFENEQFF. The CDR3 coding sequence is TGTGCCAGCAGCTCAATAGCGCGGTCCTATCCCGGGGGGTTTGAGAATGAGCAGTTCTTC.

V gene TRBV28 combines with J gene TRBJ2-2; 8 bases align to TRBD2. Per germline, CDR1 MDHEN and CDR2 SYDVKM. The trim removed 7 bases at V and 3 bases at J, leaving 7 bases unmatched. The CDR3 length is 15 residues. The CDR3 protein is CASTDGRVYTGELFF. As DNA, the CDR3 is TGTGCCAGCACTGACGGGAGGGTGTACACCGGGGAGCTGTTTTTT.

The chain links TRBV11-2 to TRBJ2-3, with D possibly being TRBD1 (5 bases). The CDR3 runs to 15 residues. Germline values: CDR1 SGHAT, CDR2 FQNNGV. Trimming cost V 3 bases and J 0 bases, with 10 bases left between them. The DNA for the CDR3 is TGTGCCAGCAGCTTTGGGGCAGGAAGCACAGATACGCAGTATTTT. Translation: CASSFGAGSTDTQYF. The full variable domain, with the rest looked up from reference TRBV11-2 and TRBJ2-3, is EAGVAQSPRYKIIEKRQSVAFWCNPISGHATLYWYQQILGQGPKLLIQFQNNGVVDDSQLPKDRFSAERLKGVDSTLKIQPAKLEDSAVYLCASSFGAGSTDTQYFGPGTRLTVL.